This T cell receptor beta chain is from a study of a mutant IDH1 vaccine in newly diagnosed glioma. Study as a whole: Patients under treatment included about 60% males and 37.5% females and had a mean age of 40.4 years. Every participant had undergone radiotherapy, temozolomide, or both before, and most underwent both.

This CDR3 has 16 amino acids. Study-level points and caveats: It was about 94% of patients that developed vaccine-induced immune responses.

Clones were read by immunoSEQ multiplex PCR, and TCRdb kept only the in-frame ones, dropping some. The sample records tens of thousands of clones, 84% being singletons. Regarding this clone: The target antigen is unknown.

Time point: week 11, during vaccination. In every dose of vaccine, 300 ug of mutant IDH1 20-mer peptide was given alongside topical imiquimod. In every donor, the tumor was a new WHO grade 3 or 4 IDH1-mutant, ATRX-lost astrocytoma. Sequenced here: PBMCs, sampled from a glioma patient whose treatment included an IDH1 peptide vaccine. The chain combines TRBV21-1 with TRBJ2-5; the table's D call of TRBD2 was not tested on the DNA. TRBV21-1 is a listed pseudogene. This TCR came from a man under 40 with glioma. For the CDR3, the DNA is TGTGCCAGCACCCCCTGGGGGACTAAAGGTTTGGAGACCCAGTACTTC. It is translated as CASTPWGTKGLETQYF.